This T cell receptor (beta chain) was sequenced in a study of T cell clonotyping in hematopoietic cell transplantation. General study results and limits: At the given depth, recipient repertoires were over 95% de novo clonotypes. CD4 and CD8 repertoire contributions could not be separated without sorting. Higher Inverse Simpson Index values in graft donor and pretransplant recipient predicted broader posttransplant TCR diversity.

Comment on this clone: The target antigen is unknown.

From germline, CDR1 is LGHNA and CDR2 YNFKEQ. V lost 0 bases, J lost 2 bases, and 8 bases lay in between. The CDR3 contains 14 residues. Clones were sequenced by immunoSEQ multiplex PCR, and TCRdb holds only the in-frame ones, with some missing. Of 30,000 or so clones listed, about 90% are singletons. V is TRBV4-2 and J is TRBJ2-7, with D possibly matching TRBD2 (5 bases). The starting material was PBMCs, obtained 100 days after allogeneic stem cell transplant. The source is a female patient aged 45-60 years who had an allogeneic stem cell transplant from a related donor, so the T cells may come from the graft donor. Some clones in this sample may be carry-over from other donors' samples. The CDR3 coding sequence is TGTGCCAGCAGCCAAGATCAACTAGCCTACGAGCAGTACTTC. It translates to CASSQDQLAYEQYF.